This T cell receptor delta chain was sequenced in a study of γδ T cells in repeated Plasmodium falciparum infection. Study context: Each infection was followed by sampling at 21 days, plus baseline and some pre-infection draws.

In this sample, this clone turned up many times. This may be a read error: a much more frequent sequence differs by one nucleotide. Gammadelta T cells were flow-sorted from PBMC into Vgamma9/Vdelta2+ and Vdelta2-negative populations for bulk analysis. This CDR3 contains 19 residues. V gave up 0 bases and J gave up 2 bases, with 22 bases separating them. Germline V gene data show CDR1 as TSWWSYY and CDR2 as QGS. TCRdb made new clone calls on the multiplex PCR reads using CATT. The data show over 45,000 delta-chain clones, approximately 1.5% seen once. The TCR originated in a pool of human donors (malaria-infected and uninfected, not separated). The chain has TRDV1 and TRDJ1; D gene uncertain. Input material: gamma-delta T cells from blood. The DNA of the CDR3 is TGTGCTCTTGGGGAACTAGAGTCGTCCCAGTCCTTTATTACCGATAAACTCATCTTT. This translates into CALGELESSQSFITDKLIF.